This entry features one T cell receptor beta chain sequence. This sample is drawn from a study of T cells after yellow fever vaccination. UMIs were added to TCR cDNA along with a universal primer site when it was made by 5'RACE template switching. TCRdb redid the calling of the 5' RACE reads with MiXCR, one entry per CDR3 protein. The sample lists about 300,000 distinct CDR3 sequences; about 4% were seen once. This TCR derives from a young man who received the YFV17D yellow fever vaccine. Sequenced material: PBMCs, taken 5 days after the yellow fever booster vaccination.

Here the CDR3 reads CSGAGLKNIQYF. The CDR3 DNA reads TGCAGCGGGGCAGGACTCAAAAACATTCAGTACTTC. V and J are TRBV20-1 and TRBJ2-4, with D perhaps being TRBD1 or TRBD2 (5 bases each). Germline V lookup: CDR1 DFQATT, CDR2 SNEGSKA (reference sequence). This CDR3 contains 12 residues.